The next 7 T cell receptor beta chains were all read from a single sample in a study of Graves' ophthalmopathy and Graves' hyperthyroidism. TCR beta CDR3 amplification used RNA transcripts. First-round RT-PCR with HTBI primers preceded a second-round multiplex PCR. One entry per CDR3 protein, called by TCRdb with MiXCR from the multiplex PCR reads. The table records hundreds of thousands of distinct CDR3 sequences, 20% to 25% of them present only once. Sequences were obtained from peripheral blood. These receptors came from a woman between 18 and 29 years old with stable Graves' hyperthyroidism.

The V gene is TRBV5-1, the J gene TRBJ2-7; either TRBD1 or TRBD2 may supply D (5 bases each). Germline CDR1 is SGHRS and CDR2 is YFSETQ. This CDR3 region has 14 residues. Trimming cost V 0 bases and J 3 bases, with 10 bases left between them. Written as DNA, the CDR3 is TGCGCCAGCAGCTTGGATGGGACGAACTACGAGCAGTACTTC. Its protein is CASSLDGTNYEQYF.

This clonotype occurred many times. The rearrangement uses TRBV9 and TRBJ1-1; maybe TRBD1 (5 bases). CDR1 is SGDLS, CDR2 YYNGEE, per germline. CDR3 length equals 13 residues. V lost 1 base and J 4 bases, leaving 8 bases between the germline ends. The CDR3 nucleotides are TGTGCCAGCAGCGTACAGGGATCCACTGAAGCTTTCTTT. Protein sequence: CASSVQGSTEAFF. Full variable domain (remainder filled in from reference TRBV9 and TRBJ1-1): DSGVTQTPKHLITATGQRVTLRCSPRSGDLSVYWYQQSLDQGLQFLIQYYNGEERAKGNILERFSAQQFPDLHSELNLSSLELGDSALYFCASSVQGSTEAFFGQGTRLTVV.

This clonotype was recorded many times. The rearrangement joins TRBV12-3 or TRBV12-4 to TRBJ2-7, with no clear D. This CDR3 is built from 13 residues. Trimming took off 5 bases at V and 3 bases at J, with 11 bases between the two ends. CDR3 DNA sequence: TGTGCCAGCAGTATGACGACAAGCTACGAGCAGTACTTC. Protein product: CASSMTTSYEQYF.

At least ten counts were recorded for this clonotype. The J gene is TRBJ2-5, the V gene TRBV7-8; D is tentatively TRBD1 or TRBD2 (6 bases each). CDR3 length equals 14 residues. CDR1 and CDR2 (germline): SGHVS, FQNEAQ. The V end lost 5 bases, the J end lost 5 bases, and 15 bases lay between the germline ends. The CDR3 bases are TGTGCCAGCAGCCCACAGGGAGGTGGTGAGACCCAGTACTTC. This encodes CASSPQGGGETQYF.

To note about this clonotype: A read error may explain this, as a much larger clone is one base away. The CDR3 region is CSSSLFLTGEQYF. The CDR3 DNA reads as TGTTCCAGCAGTTTATTTCTGACGGGCGAGCAGTACTTC. The V call is TRBV12-3 or TRBV12-4, the J call TRBJ2-7; D remains ambiguous. CDR3 length: 13 amino acids.

This clonotype was seen a handful of times. The chain couples TRBV6-5 to TRBJ2-2; tentative D call: TRBD2 (6 bases). The CDR3 is made up of 16 amino acids. CDR1 is MNHEY and CDR2 is SVGAGI in the germline V gene. Trimming left V 4 bases short and J 0 bases short, with 12 bases between. CDR3 region: CASSSAGSPNTGELFF. The CDR3 DNA follows: TGTGCCAGCAGTTCCGCGGGGAGCCCGAACACCGGGGAGCTGTTTTTT.

This clonotype occurred a few times. The chain is built from TRBV6-5 and TRBJ1-1; D is unresolved. V was clipped by 2 bases and J by 0 bases, with 10 bases between them. This CDR3 comprises 15 residues. Germline V gene sequence: CDR1 MNHEY, CDR2 SVGAGI. Here the CDR3 reads CASSYGVELNTEAFF. The CDR3 DNA follows: TGTGCCAGCAGTTACGGCGTGGAGCTGAACACTGAAGCTTTCTTT.